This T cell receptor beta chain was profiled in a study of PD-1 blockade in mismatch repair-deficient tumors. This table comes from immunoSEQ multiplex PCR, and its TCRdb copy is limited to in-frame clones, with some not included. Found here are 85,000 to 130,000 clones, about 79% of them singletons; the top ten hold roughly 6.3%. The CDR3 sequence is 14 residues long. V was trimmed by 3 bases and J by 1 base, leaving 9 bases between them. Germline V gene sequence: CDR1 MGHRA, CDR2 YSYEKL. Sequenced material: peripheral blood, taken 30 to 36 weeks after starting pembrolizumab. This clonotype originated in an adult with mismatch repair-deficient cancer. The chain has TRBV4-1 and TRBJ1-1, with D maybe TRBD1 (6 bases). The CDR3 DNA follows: TGCGCCAGCAGCCAGATACAGGGGAACACTGAAGCTTTCTTT. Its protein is CASSQIQGNTEAFF.